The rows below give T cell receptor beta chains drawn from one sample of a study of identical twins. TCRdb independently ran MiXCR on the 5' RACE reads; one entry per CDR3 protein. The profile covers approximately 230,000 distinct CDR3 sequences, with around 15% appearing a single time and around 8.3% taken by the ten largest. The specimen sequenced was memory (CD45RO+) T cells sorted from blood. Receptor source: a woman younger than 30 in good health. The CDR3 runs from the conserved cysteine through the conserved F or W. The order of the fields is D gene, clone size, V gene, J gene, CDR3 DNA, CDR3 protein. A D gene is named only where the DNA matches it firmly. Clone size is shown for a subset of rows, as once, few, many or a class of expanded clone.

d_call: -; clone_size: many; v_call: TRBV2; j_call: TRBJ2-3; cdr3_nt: TGTGCCAGCGGCCAGGGAGCAGATACGCAGTATTTT; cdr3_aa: CASGQGADTQYF
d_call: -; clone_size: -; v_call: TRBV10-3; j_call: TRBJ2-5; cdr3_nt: TGTGCCATCAGTGAAGCAGCAGGGAAAGAGGAGACCCAGTACTTC; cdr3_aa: CAISEAAGKEETQYF
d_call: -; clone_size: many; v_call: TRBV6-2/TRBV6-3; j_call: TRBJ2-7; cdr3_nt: TGTGCCAGCAGTACCTGGGACGCTGCAAGCTCCTACGAGCAGTACTTC; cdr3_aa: CASSTWDAASSYEQYF
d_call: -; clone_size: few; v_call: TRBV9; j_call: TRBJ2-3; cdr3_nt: TGTGCCAGCAGCGTTTTCTTGGGAGATACGCAGTATTTT; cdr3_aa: CASSVFLGDTQYF
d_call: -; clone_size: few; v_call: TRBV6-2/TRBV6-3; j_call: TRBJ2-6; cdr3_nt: TGTGCCAGCAGTCGAGGGACCGGTGGGGCCAACGTCCTGACTTTC; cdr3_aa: CASSRGTGGANVLTF
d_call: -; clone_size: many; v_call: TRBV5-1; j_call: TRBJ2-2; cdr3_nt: TGCGCCAGCAATCTGCAACCAGGGACCGGGGAGCTGTTTTTT; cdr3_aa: CASNLQPGTGELFF
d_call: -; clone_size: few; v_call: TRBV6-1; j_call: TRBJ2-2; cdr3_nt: TGTGCCAGCCGCCGACAGAGGAACACCGGGGAGCTGTTTTTT; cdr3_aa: CASRRQRNTGELFF
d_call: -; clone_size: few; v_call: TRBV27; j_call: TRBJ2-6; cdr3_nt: TGTGCCAGCAGTCCCCTCGGTCGAGGAGCCAACGTCCTGACTTTC; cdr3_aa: CASSPLGRGANVLTF
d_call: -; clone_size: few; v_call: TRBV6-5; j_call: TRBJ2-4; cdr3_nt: TGTGCCAGCAGTTACGGGCGGGGACTTGCAAAAAACATTCAGTACTTC; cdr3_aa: CASSYGRGLAKNIQYF
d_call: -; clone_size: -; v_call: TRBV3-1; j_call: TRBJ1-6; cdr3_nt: TGTGCCAGCAGCCAGGCACAGGGTTCACCCCTCCACTTT; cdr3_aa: CASSQAQGSPLHF
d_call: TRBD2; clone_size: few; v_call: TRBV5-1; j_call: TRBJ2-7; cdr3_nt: TGCGCCAGCAGCTTGGAGGGGAGGGCGGTCTACGAGCAGTACTTC; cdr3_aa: CASSLEGRAVYEQYF
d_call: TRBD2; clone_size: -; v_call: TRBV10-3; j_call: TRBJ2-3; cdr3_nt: TGTGCCATCAGTAAACCTGGCCTAGCGGTCTCGGATACGCAGTATTTT; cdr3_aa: CAISKPGLAVSDTQYF
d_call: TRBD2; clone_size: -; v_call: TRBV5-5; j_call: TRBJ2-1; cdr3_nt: TGTGCCAGCAGCTTTGGCGGGAGAAATGAGCAGTTCTTC; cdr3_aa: CASSFGGRNEQFF
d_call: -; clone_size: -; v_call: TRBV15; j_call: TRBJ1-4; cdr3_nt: TGTGCCACCAGCAGAGATAGGGGAGAAAAACTGTTTTTT; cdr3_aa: CATSRDRGEKLFF
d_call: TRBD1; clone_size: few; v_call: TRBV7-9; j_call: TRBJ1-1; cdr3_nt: TGTGCCAGCAGCTTATATGGGGGACAGGGAAGGATTGAAGCTTTCTTT; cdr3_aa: CASSLYGGQGRIEAFF
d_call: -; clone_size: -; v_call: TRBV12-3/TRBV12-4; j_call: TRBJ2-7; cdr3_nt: TGTGCCAGCAGCCTCATTCTCTACGAGCAGTACTTC; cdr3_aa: CASSLILYEQYF
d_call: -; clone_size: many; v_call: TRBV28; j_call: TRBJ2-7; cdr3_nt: TGTGCCAGCAACCCAGCGGCAGGAGCTTTTTACGAGCAGTACTTC; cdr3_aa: CASNPAAGAFYEQYF
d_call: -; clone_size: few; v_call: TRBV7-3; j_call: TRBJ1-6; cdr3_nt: TGTGCCAGCAGCTTAAACGCGAATTCACCCCTCCACTTT; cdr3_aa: CASSLNANSPLHF
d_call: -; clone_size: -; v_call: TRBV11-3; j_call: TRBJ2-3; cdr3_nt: TGTGCCAGCAGCTTAGGGCCCGTCGATACGCAGTATTTT; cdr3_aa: CASSLGPVDTQYF
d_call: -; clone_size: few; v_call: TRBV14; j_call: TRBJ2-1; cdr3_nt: TGTGCCAGCAGCCAAGTGGGCCAGGGGAGGGCCAATGAGCAGTTCTTC; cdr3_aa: CASSQVGQGRANEQFF
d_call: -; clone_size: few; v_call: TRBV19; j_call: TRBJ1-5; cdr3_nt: TGTGCCAGTAGTATCTCAGGGGCCCATCAGCCCCAGCATTTT; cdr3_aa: CASSISGAHQPQHF
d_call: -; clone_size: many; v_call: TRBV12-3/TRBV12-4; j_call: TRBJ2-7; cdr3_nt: TGTGCCAGCAGTCGGCGCTACGAGCAGTACTTC; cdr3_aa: CASSRRYEQYF
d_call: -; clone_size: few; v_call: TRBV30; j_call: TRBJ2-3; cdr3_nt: TGTGCCTGGAGTTCTACAGATACGCAGTATTTT; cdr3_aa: CAWSSTDTQYF
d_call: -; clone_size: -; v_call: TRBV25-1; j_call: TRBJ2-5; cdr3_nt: TGTGCCAGCAGTGGGTTCACGGAGGTGGAGACCCAGTACTTC; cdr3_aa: CASSGFTEVETQYF
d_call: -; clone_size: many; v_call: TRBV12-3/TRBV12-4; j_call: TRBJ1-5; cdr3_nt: TGTGCCAGCAGTTTGGGGGGGGCAGGGATGAATCAGCCCCAGCATTTT; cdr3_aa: CASSLGGAGMNQPQHF
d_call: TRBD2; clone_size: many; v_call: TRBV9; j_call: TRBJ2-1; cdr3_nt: TGTGCCAGCAGCGCCGTCAATAGCGGGGGCTGGGGTGAGCAGTTCTTC; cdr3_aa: CASSAVNSGGWGEQFF
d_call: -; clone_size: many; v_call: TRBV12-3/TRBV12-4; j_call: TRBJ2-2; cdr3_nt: TGTGCCAGCCTAAGGACTTCGAACACCGGGGAGCTGTTTTTT; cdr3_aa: CASLRTSNTGELFF
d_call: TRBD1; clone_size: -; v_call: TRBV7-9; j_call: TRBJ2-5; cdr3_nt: TGTGCCAGCAGCTTCCTGGGACAGAATGGGGAGACCCAGTACTTC; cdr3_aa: CASSFLGQNGETQYF
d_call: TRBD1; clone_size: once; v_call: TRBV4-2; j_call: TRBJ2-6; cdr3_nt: TGTGCCAGCAGCCAAGATATACAGGGGTCAAGAGGGACCAACGTCCTGACTTTC; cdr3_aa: CASSQDIQGSRGTNVLTF
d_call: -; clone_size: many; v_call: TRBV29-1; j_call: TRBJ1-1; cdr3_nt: TGCAGCGTTGAAGATGGTGAGAGAACTGAAGCTTTCTTT; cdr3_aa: CSVEDGERTEAFF
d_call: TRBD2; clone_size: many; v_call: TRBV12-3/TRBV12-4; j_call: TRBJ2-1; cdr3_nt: TGTGCCAGCAGAAATAGCGGGGGCAATGAGCAGTTCTTC; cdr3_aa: CASRNSGGNEQFF
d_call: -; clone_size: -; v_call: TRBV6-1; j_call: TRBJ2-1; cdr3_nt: TGTGCCAGCAAGGAGGACCCAAGACTCTATAATGAGCAGTTCTTC; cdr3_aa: CASKEDPRLYNEQFF
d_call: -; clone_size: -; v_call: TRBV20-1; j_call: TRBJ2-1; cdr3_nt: TGCAGTGCTAGACAGGCGGGGGAGCAGTTCTTC; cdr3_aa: CSARQAGEQFF
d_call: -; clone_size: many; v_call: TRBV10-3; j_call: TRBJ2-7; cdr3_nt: TGTGCCATCAGGCTAGCGTCCTCCGAGCAGTACTTC; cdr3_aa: CAIRLASSEQYF
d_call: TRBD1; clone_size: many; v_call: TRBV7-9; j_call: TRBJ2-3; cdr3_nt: TGTGCCAGCAGCCGAAGACAGGGGCCCACCGATACGCAGTATTTT; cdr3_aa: CASSRRQGPTDTQYF
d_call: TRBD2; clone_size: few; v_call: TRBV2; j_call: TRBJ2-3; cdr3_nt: TGTGCCTGCGGAAAGCGGGGTGACACAGATACGCAGTATTTT; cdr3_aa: CACGKRGDTDTQYF
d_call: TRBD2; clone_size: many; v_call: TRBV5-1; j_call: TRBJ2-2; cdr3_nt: TGCGCCAGCAGCCCCGGCAGCGGGGATAACACCGGGGAGCTGTTTTTT; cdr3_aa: CASSPGSGDNTGELFF
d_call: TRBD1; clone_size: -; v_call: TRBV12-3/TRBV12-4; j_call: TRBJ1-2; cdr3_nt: TGTGCCAGCAGTTTTTCGGGACAGGGGCTCTATGGCTACACCTTC; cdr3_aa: CASSFSGQGLYGYTF
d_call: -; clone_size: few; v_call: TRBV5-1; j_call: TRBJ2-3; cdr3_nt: TGCGCCAGCAGGACGCTACCCAGCACAGATACGCAGTATTTT; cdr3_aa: CASRTLPSTDTQYF
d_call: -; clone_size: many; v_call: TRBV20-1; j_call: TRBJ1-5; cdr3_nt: TGCAGTGTGGGGACACTAGATCAGCCCCAGCATTTT; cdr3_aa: CSVGTLDQPQHF
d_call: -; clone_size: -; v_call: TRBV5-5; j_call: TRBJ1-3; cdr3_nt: TGTGCCAGCAGCTTTGAGGGGACTGGAAACACCATATATTTT; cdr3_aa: CASSFEGTGNTIYF
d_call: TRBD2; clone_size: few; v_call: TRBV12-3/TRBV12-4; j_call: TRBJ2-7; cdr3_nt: TGTGCCAGCAGGATGACTAGCGGGGGACGCGAGCAGTACTTC; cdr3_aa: CASRMTSGGREQYF
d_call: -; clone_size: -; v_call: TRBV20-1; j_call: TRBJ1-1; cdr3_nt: TGCAGTGCTAGACGGGTGGACCCTGAAGCTTTCTTT; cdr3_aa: CSARRVDPEAFF
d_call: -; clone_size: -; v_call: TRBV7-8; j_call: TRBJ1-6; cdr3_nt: TGTGCCAGCAGCTTATTCCGGAATTCACCCCTCCACTTT; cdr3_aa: CASSLFRNSPLHF
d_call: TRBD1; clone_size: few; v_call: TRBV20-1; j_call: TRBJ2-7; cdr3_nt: TGCAGTGTCAAGTCGGGACAGGGCTCCTACGAGCAGTACTTC; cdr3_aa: CSVKSGQGSYEQYF
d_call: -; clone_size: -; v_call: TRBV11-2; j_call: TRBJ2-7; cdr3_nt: TGTGCCAGCAGCCTTTACTTCGAGCAGTACTTC; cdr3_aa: CASSLYFEQYF
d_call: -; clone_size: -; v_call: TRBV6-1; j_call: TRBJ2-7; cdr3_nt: TGTGCCAGCAGTGCGGGACCCACCTACGAGCAGTACTTC; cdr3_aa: CASSAGPTYEQYF
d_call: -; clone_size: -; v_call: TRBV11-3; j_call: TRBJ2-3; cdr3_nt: TGTGCCAGCAGCTTAGCGGCCCGCAGCACAGATACGCAGTATTTT; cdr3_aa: CASSLAARSTDTQYF
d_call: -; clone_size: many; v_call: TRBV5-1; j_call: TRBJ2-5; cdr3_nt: TGCGCCAGCAGCTTAGGAGGAGGGACGGAAGAGACCCAGTACTTC; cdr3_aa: CASSLGGGTEETQYF
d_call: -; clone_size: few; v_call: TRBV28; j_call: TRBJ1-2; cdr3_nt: TGTGCCAGCAGTCCTCTCGACAGGCCGACGGGCTACACCTTC; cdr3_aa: CASSPLDRPTGYTF
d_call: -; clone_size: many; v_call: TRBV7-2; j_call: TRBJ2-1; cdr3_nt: TGTGCCAGCAGCTTAGCGGCGGATCCCTACAATGAGCAGTTCTTC; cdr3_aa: CASSLAADPYNEQFF
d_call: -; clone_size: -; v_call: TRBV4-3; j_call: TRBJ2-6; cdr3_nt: TGCGCCAGCAGCCAAGATCAATGGGGGACTGGGGCCAACGTCCTGACTTTC; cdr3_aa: CASSQDQWGTGANVLTF